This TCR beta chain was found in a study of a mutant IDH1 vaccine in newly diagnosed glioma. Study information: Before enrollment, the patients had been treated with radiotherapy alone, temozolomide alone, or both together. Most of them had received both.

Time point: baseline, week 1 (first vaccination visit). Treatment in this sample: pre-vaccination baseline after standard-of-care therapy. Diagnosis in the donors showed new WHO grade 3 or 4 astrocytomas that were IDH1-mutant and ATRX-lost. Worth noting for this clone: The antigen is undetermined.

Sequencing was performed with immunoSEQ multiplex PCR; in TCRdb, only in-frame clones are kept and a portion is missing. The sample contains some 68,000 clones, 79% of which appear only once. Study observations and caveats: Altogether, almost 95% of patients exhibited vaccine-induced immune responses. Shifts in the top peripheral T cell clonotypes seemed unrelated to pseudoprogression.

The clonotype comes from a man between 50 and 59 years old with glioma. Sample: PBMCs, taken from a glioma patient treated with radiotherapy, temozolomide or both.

The CDR3, as DNA: TGCGCCAGCAGCCCGGGAGACGGGGCTGGCTACACCTTC. This translates into CASSPGDGAGYTF. This chain joins TRBV5-1 and TRBJ1-2; D is possibly TRBD1 (5 bases). Germline loops: CDR1 SGHRS, CDR2 YFSETQ. Trimming left V 4 bases short and J 7 bases short, with 14 bases between. This CDR3 comprises 13 residues. Based on the CDR3 plus reference TRBV5-1 and TRBJ1-2, the full variable domain is KAGVTQTPRYLIKTRGQQVTLSCSPISGHRSVSWYQQTPGQGLQFLFEYFSETQRNKGNFPGRFSGRQFSNSRSEMNVSTLELGDSALYLCASSPGDGAGYTFGSGTRLTVV.